This T cell receptor (beta chain) was identified during a study of OX40 agonist ivuxolimab in advanced cancers. Sequenced by immunoSEQ multiplex PCR; TCRdb stores in-frame clones only, minus some. The data hold 35,000 to 45,000 clones, with around 80% observed a single time. CDR3 length: 14 residues. V lost 3 bases and J lost 1, with 7 bases in between. Germline V gives CDR1 MNHNY, CDR2 SVGAGI (reference sequence). This clone was seen once. The chain is built from TRBV6-6 and TRBJ2-1; D remains unclear. The sequence came from an adult with an advanced solid tumor such as melanoma, head and neck, liver or kidney cancer. Sequenced material: CD4+ or CD8+ T cells sorted from blood, taken in a trial of the OX40 agonist ivuxolimab. CDR3 bases: TGTGCCAGCAGTTATCCAGGATCCTACAATGAGCAGTTCTTC. Protein sequence: CASSYPGSYNEQFF.